This entry features one T cell receptor beta chain sequence. Its antigen remains unidentified. Within one base of it there is no much larger clone, and no base qualities were kept. This specimen comes from a study of T-cell memory formation after mild COVID-19 listed by TCRdb under 2021. For the wider study: TCR sequence clusters from the two donors were found to be largely donor specific. T-cell clones expanding and contracting after mild COVID-19 in a couple of donors were tracked by longitudinal TCRalpha and TCRbeta repertoire sequencing. The cohort was made up of two young adult volunteers, one female and one male, who were previously healthy. Summary of the overall study and its limitations: Some responding clones were detected in pre-infection memory, which suggested that pre-existing cross-reactive memory T cells had joined the SARS-CoV-2 response. Clones that contracted from day 15 to 85 showed balanced CD4/CD8 phenotypes, whereas a second wave of clones that expanded from day 15 to 37 leaned towards CD4+. SARS-CoV-2 specificity was not confirmed for the second-wave clones peaking on day 37. Contracting CD4+ clones appeared mostly in the CM and EM memory subsets, whereas CD8+ clones were enriched in EMRA. The study covered only a couple of mild cases, and larger cohorts including severe cases with pre-infection samples were considered necessary.

TCRdb lists the instrument as Illumina NovaSeq 6000. Using 5'RACE with constant-segment primers, TCRalpha and TCRbeta cDNA libraries were constructed, with sample barcodes and unique molecular identifiers added in the process. Trizol reagent was used to extract RNA from every sample. The libraries were amplified in two PCR steps, and the second step added a second sample barcode and Illumina TruSeq adapters. Sequencing of libraries was performed on an Illumina NovaSeq with 2 x 150 bp paired-end reads. Under the source paper's analysis protocol: Demultiplexing of reads and collapsing into UMI-guided consensus sequences were performed with migec v1.2.7. Using mixcr v2.1.11, UMI consensuses were aligned to TRA and TRB V and J templates and then assembled into clonotypes. Clonotypes were classified as expanded or contracted when called significant by both edgeR and NoisET, with noise models trained on biological replicates. edgeR calls used a false discovery rate-adjusted p below 0.01 and a log2 fold-change threshold of 1. As an exploratory analysis of dynamics, max-normalized trajectories of the 1000 most abundant clonotypes were examined by PCA with hierarchical clustering. The CD4 or CD8 phenotype of responding clones was assigned using the separately sequenced CD4+ and CD8+ repertoires. TCRdb reprocessed the public reads (quality trimming at Q25 with fastp, clone calling with MiXCR) and kept in-frame beta chains. A single entry per CDR3 protein holds the most common genes and DNA from its merged rows. For this entry, the V and J calls and clone size follow TCRdb and not the study's own pipeline. This sample is represented by over 300,000 distinct CDR3 sequences; about 20% of them were singletons. The ten most abundant clones make up approximately 22% of the sample.

The CDR3, from cysteine to phenylalanine, totals 13 residues. Just the 39-base CDR3 DNA is kept, in frame starting at base 1. The germline ends are 11 bases apart after V is trimmed by 3 bases and J by 3 bases. The germline V gene provides CDR1 SQVTM and CDR2 ANQGSEA. Ficoll-Paque density gradient centrifugation was the method used to isolate PBMCs. This TCR was recovered from a man younger than 35 who had mild COVID-19 (a few samples of this study predate the infection). The sample titles of this study are shuffled in the database, so cell type and time point are left out; the donor was told from shared clones. The material sequenced was PBMCs or a T cell subset sorted from them (not recorded which). In this chain, TRBV29-1 is recombined with TRBJ2-5; no confident D gene assignment can be made. The DNA reads TGCAGCGTTGATACATCAGAAAAAGAGACCCAGTACTTC. Translated, this gives CSVDTSEKETQYF.